A selection of T cell receptor beta chains follows, all from one sample in a study of blood T cell repertoires in COVID-19. Using immunoSEQ multiplex PCR, the repertoire was profiled, and TCRdb retains in-frame clones only, with some absent. The sample shows roughly 100,000 clones, approximately 84% of them seen only once. Sequenced: peripheral blood. The receptors originated from a human donor in a cohort sampled during active COVID-19. The CDR3 runs from the conserved cysteine through the conserved F or W. D genes are given only for firm matches. Size is omitted from some rows. Given values are once, few, many or a class for expanded clones.

abundance	len	d_gene	v_gene	j_gene	CDR3aa	CDR3nt
-	16	TRBD2	TRBV27	TRBJ2-2	CASSPTSGGATGELFF	TGTGCCAGCAGCCCGACTAGCGGGGGGGCGACCGGGGAGCTGTTTTTT
once	14	-	TRBV15	TRBJ2-3	CATSRVSDTDTQYF	TGTGCCACCAGCAGAGTATCAGACACAGATACGCAGTATTTT
-	14	-	TRBV6-5	TRBJ2-7	CASSLGGRGYEQYF	TGTGCCAGCAGTTTGGGTGGGCGTGGATACGAGCAGTACTTC
-	14	-	TRBV5-1	TRBJ1-6	CASSLTAEGSPLHF	TGCGCCAGCAGCTTGACCGCGGAAGGATCACCCCTCCACTTT
-	15	TRBD1	TRBV10-1	TRBJ2-1	CASSESPGQVNEQFF	TGCGCCAGCAGTGAGTCTCCGGGACAGGTCAATGAGCAGTTCTTC
-	15	TRBD1	TRBV5-1	TRBJ2-7	CASSLDGTGLPEQYF	TGCGCCAGCAGCCTTGACGGGACAGGGCTTCCCGAGCAGTACTTC
-	14	-	TRBV14	TRBJ1-2	CASSQDGGMYGYTF	TGTGCCAGCAGCCAAGATGGGGGGATGTATGGCTACACCTTC
-	17	-	TRBV7-2	TRBJ2-4	CASSSSGRPLSGNIQYF	TGTGCCAGCAGCTCGTCGGGGAGGCCCCTATCGGGAAACATTCAGTACTTC
-	13	-	TRBV18	TRBJ1-6	CASSINFYSPLHF	TGTGCCAGCTCAATAAACTTCTATTCACCCCTCCACTTT
-	15	-	TRBV6-5	TRBJ1-5	CASTVREGTNQPQHF	TGTGCCAGCACCGTAAGGGAGGGTACCAATCAGCCCCAGCATTTT
few	16	TRBD1	TRBV18	TRBJ1-5	CASSQSGTGGSQPQHF	TGTGCCAGCTCTCAATCCGGGACAGGGGGGAGTCAGCCCCAGCATTTT
-	12	-	TRBV3-1/TRBV3-2	TRBJ1-2	CASSRRGYGYTF	TGTGCCAGCAGCCGCCGCGGTTATGGCTACACCTTC
once	14	-	TRBV19	TRBJ2-3	CASNDARLTDTQYF	TGTGCCAGTAACGACGCTAGACTCACAGATACGCAGTATTTT
-	13	-	TRBV6-5	TRBJ2-5	CAVGSRVVETQYF	TGTGCCGTCGGAAGTCGGGTAGTAGAGACCCAGTACTTC
-	13	-	TRBV12-3/TRBV12-4	TRBJ2-1	CASSLVAIDEQFF	TGTGCCAGCAGTTTAGTCGCGATAGATGAGCAGTTCTTC
once	15	TRBD1	TRBV5-4	TRBJ2-3	CASSSGQGYTDTQYF	TGTGCCAGCAGCTCAGGACAGGGGTACACAGATACGCAGTATTTT
-	15	-	TRBV6-1	TRBJ2-1	CASSEPKGRKNEQFF	TGTGCCAGCAGTGAACCCAAGGGGAGGAAGAATGAGCAGTTCTTC